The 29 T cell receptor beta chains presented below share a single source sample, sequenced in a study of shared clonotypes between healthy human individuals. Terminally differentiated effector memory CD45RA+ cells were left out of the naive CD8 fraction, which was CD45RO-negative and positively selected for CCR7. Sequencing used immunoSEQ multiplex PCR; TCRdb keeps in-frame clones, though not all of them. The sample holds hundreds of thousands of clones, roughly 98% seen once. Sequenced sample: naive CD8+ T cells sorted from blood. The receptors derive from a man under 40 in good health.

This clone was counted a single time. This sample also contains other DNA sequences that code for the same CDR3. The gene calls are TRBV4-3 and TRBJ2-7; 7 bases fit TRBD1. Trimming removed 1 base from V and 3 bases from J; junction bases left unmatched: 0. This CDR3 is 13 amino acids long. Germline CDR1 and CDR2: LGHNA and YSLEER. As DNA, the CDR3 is TGCGCCAGCAGCCAAGGGACAGGCTACGAGCAGTACTTC. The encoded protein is CASSQGTGYEQYF.

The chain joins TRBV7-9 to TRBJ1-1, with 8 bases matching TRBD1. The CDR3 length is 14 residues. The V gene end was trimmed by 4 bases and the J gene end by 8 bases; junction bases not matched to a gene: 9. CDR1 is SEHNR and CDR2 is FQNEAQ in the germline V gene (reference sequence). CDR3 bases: TGTGCCAGCAGCTCAGACGGGACAGGACTAGAAGCTTTCTTT. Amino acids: CASSSDGTGLEAFF.

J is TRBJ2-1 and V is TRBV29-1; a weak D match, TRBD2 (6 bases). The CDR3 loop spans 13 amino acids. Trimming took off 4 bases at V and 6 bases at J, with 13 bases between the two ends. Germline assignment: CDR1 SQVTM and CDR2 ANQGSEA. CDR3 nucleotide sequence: TGCAGCGTTGGGGCGGGATACGTCAATGAGCAGTTCTTC. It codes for CSVGAGYVNEQFF.

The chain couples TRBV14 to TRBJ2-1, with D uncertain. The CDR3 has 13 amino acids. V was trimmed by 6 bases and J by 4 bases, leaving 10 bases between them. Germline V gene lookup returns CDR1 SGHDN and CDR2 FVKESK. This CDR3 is CASSGTEYNEQFF. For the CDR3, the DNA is TGTGCCAGCAGTGGCACAGAATACAATGAGCAGTTCTTC. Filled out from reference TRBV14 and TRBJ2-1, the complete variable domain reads EAGVTQFPSHSVIEKGQTVTLRCDPISGHDNLYWYRRVMGKEIKFLLHFVKESKQDESGMPNNRFLAERTGGTYSTLKVQPAELEDSGVYFCASSGTEYNEQFFGPGTRLTVL.

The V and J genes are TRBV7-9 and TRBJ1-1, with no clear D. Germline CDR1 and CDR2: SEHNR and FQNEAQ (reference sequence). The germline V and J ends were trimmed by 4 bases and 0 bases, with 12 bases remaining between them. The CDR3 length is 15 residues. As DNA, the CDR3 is TGTGCCAGCAGCTCCCGAGCAGTTATGAACACTGAAGCTTTCTTT. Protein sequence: CASSSRAVMNTEAFF.

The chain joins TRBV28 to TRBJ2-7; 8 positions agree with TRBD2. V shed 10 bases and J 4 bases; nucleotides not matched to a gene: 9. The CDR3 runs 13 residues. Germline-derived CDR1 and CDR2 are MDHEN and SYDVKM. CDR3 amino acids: CATALAAVYEQYF. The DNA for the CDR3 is TGTGCCACCGCACTAGCGGCAGTTTACGAGCAGTACTTC.

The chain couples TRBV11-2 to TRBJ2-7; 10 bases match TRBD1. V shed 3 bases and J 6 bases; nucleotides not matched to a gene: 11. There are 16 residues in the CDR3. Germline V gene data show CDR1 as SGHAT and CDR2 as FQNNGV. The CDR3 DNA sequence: TGTGCCAGCAGCTTTGTGTCCGGGGACAGGGGCTCCGAGCAGTACTTC. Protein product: CASSFVSGDRGSEQYF.

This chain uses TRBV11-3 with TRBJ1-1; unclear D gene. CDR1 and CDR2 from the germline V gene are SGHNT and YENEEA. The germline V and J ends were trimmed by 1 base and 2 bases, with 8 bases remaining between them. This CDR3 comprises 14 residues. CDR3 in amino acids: CASSLAGSNTEAFF. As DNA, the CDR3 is TGTGCCAGCAGCTTAGCCGGATCCAACACTGAAGCTTTCTTT.

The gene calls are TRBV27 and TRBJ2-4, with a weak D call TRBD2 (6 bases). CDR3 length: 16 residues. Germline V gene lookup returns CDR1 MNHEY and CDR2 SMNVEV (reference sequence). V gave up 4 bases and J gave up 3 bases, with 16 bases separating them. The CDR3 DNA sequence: TGTGCCAGCAGTTCCCCGGAGGGCCTTAGCAAAAACATTCAGTACTTC. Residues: CASSSPEGLSKNIQYF.

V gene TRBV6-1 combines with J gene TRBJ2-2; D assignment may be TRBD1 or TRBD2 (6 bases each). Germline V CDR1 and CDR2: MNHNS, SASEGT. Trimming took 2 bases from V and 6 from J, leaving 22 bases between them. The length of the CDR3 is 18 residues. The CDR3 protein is CASSERGVGGANPGELFF. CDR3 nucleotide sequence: TGTGCCAGCAGTGAAAGGGGAGTGGGGGGCGCTAACCCCGGGGAGCTGTTTTTT.

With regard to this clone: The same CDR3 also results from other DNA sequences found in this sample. As DNA, the CDR3 is TGTGCCAGCAGCGTAGGGAGTAGCGGATCCTACGAGCAGTACTTC. Translating it yields CASSVGSSGSYEQYF. The chain employs TRBV9 and TRBJ2-7; D is possibly TRBD2 (6 bases). V was cut by 0 bases and J by 1 base, with 11 bases left in between. Germline CDR1 SGDLS, CDR2 YYNGEE. The CDR3 has 15 amino acids.

The CDR3 sequence is CASSFPTSGSIDEQFF. CDR3 sequence (DNA): TGTGCCAGCAGCTTCCCGACTAGCGGGAGTATCGATGAGCAGTTCTTC. The J gene is TRBJ2-1, the V gene TRBV7-9; 12 nucleotides align to TRBD2. Trimming cost V 3 bases and J 8 bases; bases outside gene matches: 8. The length of the CDR3 is 16 residues. Germline V lookup: CDR1 SEHNR, CDR2 FQNEAQ (reference sequence).

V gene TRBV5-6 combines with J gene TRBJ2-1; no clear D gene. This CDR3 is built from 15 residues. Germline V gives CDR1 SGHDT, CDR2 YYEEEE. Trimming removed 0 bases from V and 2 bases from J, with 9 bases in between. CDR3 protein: CASSLVGGTYNEQFF. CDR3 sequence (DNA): TGTGCCAGCAGCTTGGTTGGCGGCACCTACAATGAGCAGTTCTTC.

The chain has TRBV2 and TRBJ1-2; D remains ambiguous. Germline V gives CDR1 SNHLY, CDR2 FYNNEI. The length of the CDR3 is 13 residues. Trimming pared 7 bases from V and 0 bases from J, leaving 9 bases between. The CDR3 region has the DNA TGTGCCAGCAAAAATTCAGCTAACTATGGCTACACCTTC. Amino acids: CASKNSANYGYTF.

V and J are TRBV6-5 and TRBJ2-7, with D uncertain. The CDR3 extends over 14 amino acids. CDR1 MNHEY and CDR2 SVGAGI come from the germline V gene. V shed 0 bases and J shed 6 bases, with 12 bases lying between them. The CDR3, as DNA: TGTGCCAGCAGTTACTCGTCCCCCGCTAGCGAGCAGTACTTC. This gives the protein CASSYSSPASEQYF.

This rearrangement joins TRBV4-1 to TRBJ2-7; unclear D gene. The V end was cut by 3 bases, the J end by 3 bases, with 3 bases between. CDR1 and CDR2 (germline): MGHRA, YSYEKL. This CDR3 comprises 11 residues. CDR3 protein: CASSQSYEQYF. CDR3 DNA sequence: TGCGCCAGCAGCCAGAGCTACGAGCAGTACTTC.

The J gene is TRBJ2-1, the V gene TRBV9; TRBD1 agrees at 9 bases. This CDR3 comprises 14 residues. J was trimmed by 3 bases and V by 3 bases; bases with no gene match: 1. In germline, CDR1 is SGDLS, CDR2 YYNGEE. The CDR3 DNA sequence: TGTGCCAGCAGCGCGACAGGGGGCTACAATGAGCAGTTCTTC. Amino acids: CASSATGGYNEQFF. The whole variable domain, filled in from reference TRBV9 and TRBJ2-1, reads DSGVTQTPKHLITATGQRVTLRCSPRSGDLSVYWYQQSLDQGLQFLIQYYNGEERAKGNILERFSAQQFPDLHSELNLSSLELGDSALYFCASSATGGYNEQFFGPGTRLTVL.

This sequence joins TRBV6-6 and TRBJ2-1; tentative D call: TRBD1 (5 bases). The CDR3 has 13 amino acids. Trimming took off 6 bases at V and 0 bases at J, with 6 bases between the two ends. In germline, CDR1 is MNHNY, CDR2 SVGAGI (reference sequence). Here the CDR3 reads CASSDSSYNEQFF. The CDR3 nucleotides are TGTGCCAGCAGCGACAGCTCCTACAATGAGCAGTTCTTC.

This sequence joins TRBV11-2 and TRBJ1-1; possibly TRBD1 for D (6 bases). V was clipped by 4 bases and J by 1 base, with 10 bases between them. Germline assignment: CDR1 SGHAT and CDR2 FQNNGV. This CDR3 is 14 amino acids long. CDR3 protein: CASSYRTENTEAFF. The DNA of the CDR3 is TGTGCCAGCAGCTACAGGACAGAGAACACTGAAGCTTTCTTT.

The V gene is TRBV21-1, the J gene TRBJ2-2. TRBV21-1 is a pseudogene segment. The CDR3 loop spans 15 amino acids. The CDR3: CASSKEEGNTGELFF. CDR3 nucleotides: TGTGCCAGCAGCAAAGAGGAAGGGAACACCGGGGAGCTGTTTTTT.

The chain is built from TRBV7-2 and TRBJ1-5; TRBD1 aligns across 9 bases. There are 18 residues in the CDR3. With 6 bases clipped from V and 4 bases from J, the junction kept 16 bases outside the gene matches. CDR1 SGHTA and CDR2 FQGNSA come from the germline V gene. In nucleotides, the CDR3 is TGTGCCAGCAGTTCCTGGACAGGGGCTTCGAATTTTAATCAGCCCCAGCATTTT. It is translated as CASSSWTGASNFNQPQHF.

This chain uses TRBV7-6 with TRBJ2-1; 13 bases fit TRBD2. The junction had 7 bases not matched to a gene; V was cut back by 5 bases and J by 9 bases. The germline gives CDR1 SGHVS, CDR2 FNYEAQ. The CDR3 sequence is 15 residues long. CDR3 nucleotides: TGTGCCAGCAGCCACACTAGCGGGAGGGCGGTTGAGCAGTTCTTC. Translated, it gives CASSHTSGRAVEQFF. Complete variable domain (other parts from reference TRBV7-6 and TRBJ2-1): GAGVSQSPRYKVTKRGQDVALRCDPISGHVSLYWYRQALGQGPEFLTYFNYEAQQDKSGLPNDRFSAERPEGSISTLTIQRTEQRDSAMYRCASSHTSGRAVEQFFGPGTRLTVL.

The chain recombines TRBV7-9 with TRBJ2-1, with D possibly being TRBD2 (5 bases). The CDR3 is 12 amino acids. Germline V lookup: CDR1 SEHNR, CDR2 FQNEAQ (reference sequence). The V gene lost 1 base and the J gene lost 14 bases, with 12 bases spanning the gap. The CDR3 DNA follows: TGTGCCAGCAGCTTAGGTGGGAGTAGGGAGTTCTTC. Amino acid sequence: CASSLGGSREFF.

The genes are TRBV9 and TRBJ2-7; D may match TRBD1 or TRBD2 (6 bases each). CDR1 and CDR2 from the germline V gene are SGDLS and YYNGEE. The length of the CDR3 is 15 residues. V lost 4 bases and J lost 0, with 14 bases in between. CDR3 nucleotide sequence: TGTGCCAGCAGCCCCCACGGGGGCGGCTCCTACGAGCAGTACTTC. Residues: CASSPHGGGSYEQYF.

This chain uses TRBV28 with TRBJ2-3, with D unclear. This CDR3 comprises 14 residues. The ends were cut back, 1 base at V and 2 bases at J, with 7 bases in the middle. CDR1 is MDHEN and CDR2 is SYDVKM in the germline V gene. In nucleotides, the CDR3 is TGTGCCAGCAGTTTATCTCCTAACACAGATACGCAGTATTTT. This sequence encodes CASSLSPNTDTQYF.

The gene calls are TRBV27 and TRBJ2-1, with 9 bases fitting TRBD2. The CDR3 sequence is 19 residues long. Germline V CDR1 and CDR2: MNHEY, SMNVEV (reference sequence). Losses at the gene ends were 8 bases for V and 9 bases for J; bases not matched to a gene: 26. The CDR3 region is CASLSYMRLAENTVAEQFF. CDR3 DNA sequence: TGTGCCAGCCTCTCATATATGCGACTAGCGGAAAATACGGTTGCTGAGCAGTTCTTC.

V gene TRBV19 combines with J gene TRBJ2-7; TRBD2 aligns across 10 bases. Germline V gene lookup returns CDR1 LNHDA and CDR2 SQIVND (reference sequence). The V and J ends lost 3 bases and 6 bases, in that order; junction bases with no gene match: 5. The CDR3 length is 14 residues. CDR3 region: CASSISLAGVEQYF. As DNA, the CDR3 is TGTGCCAGTAGTATCTCCCTAGCGGGAGTCGAGCAGTACTTC.

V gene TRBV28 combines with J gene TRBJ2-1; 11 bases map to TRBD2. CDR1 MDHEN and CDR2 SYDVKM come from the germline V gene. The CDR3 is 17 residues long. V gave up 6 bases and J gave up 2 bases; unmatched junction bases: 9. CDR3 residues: CASSSFKTSGTYNEQFF. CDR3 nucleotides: TGTGCCAGCAGCTCATTTAAGACTAGCGGGACCTACAATGAGCAGTTCTTC.

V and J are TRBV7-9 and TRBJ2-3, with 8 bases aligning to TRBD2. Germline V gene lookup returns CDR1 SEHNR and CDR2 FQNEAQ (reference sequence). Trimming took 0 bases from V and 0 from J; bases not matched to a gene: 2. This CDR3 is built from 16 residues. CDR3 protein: CASSLAAGESTDTQYF. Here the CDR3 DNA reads TGTGCCAGCAGCTTAGCAGCGGGAGAAAGCACAGATACGCAGTATTTT.